The T cell receptor (beta chain) under discussion was sequenced for a study of blood T cell repertoires in COVID-19. Study at large: Sites across the United States, Italy and Spain contributed samples from acute and convalescent COVID-19. The analysed material was cDNA or gDNA that came from T cells, B-cell-depleted T cells, or PBMCs.

Per the original data handling: Nucleated cell counts were estimated from reference gene primer amplification. Some clones are missing from TCRdb's copy, which holds only in-frame ones; the method was immunoSEQ multiplex PCR. The V and J calls and the clone size are those of that table, but D and trimming were determined from the DNA. The profile shows 250,000 or so clones, 86% of them singletons. The TCR originated in a woman aged 25 to 39 with active or convalescent COVID-19. The source material was peripheral blood.

The CDR3 here is CASSKGQLLTDTQYF. The CDR3 nucleotides read TGTGCCAGCAGCAAGGGACAGCTCCTCACAGATACGCAGTATTTT. The chain employs TRBV27 and TRBJ2-3, with 7 bases fitting TRBD1. V was clipped by 6 bases and J by 2 bases; unmatched bases: 8. Germline assignment: CDR1 MNHEY and CDR2 SMNVEV (reference sequence). This CDR3 spans 15 amino acids.